This TCR beta chain was profiled in a study of blood T cell repertoires in COVID-19. Study at large: From the United States, Italy and Spain came samples of acute and convalescent COVID-19.

Germline CDR1 is MNHEY and CDR2 is SVGAGI. The CDR3 consists of 15 residues. Trimming pared 4 bases from V and 0 bases from J, leaving 9 bases between. The protocol was immunoSEQ multiplex PCR, while the TCRdb copy is restricted to in-frame clones and leaves out a portion. The sample gives roughly 15,000 clones, more than 80% of which show up once; approximately 2.8% is in the top ten. The clonotype comes from a human donor in a cohort sampled during active COVID-19. Sequencing was carried out using peripheral blood. The chain recombines TRBV6-5 with TRBJ1-4, with unresolved D. The CDR3 nucleotides read TGTGCCAGCAGTTCCAAGACAACAACTAATGAAAAACTGTTTTTT. Its protein product is CASSSKTTTNEKLFF.